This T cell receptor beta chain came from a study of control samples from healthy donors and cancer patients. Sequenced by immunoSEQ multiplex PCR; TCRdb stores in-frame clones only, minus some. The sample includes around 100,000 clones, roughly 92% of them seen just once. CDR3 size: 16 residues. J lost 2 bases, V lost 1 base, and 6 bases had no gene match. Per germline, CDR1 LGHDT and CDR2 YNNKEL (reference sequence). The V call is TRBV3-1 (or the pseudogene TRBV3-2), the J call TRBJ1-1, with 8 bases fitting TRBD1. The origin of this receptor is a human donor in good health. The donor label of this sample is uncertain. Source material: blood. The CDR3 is CASSQGTGFANTEAFF. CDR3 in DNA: TGTGCCAGCAGCCAAGGGACAGGGTTCGCTAACACTGAAGCTTTCTTT.